What follows is one TCR beta chain and its context. Its target is not known. These data are taken from a study of cytomegalovirus exposure and HLA in healthy donors. Study in general: Out of approximately 170 million T cells, an earlier analysis found around 120 million unique TCR beta sequences in total.

The study's findings and limits: About 87% or about 30% of the time was how often most TCR beta V segments were productive, according to an earlier analysis. Presence/absence results assume similar sequencing depth per donor, which may not hold. Later on, a genetic analysis was performed. It linked a missense variant in DCLRE1C with V- and J-gene trimming of TCR beta.

The primer mix had 60 Vbeta and 13 Jbeta primers. The method was immunoSEQ multiplex PCR; TCRdb's version includes in-frame clones alone and lacks a portion of them. The sample lists roughly 200,000 clones, over 70% occurring once. This CDR3 is 14 amino acids long. The V segment lost 5 bases and the J segment 3 bases; nucleotides outside the gene matches: 4. The V gene's germline CDR1 is SGHTA and CDR2 FQGTGA. Source material: PBMCs. The chain links TRBV7-3 to TRBJ1-3; 7 bases agree with TRBD1. The receptor was derived from a male donor in good health and CMV-seronegative. The CDR3 is CASSPGTDGNTIYF. CDR3 bases: TGTGCCAGCAGCCCCGGGACAGATGGAAACACCATATATTTT.